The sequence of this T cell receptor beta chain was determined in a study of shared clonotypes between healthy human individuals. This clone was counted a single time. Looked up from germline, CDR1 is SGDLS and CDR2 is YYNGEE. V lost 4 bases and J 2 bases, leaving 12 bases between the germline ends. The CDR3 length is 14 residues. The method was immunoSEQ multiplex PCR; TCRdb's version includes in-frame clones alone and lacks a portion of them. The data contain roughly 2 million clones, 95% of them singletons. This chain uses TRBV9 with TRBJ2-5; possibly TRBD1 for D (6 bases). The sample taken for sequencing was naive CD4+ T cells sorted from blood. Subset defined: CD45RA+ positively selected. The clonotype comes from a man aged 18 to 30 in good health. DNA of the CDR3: TGTGCCAGCAGCCGCCCAGGGGTTCAAGAGACCCAGTACTTC. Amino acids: CASSRPGVQETQYF.